Each of the 29 T cell receptor beta chains below was sequenced from the same sample in a study of T-cell memory formation after mild COVID-19. From the 5' RACE reads, TCRdb called clonotypes with MiXCR, one entry per CDR3 protein. Among approximately 340,000 distinct CDR3 sequences listed, 10% to 15% were seen once. The sequencing sample was made of PBMCs or a T cell subset sorted from them (not recorded which). These receptors all stem from a man between 18 and 35 years old who had mild COVID-19 (a few samples of this study predate the infection). Cell type and time point are not known.

This chain links TRBV7-8 with TRBJ2-7; 11 nucleotides line up with TRBD1. The germline V gene encodes CDR1 SGHVS and CDR2 FQNEAQ. Losses at the gene ends were 5 bases for V and 4 bases for J; bases not matched to a gene: 7. CDR3 length: 15 residues. The CDR3, as DNA: TGTGCCAGCAGCGGCAGGACAGGGGGCACGTACGAGCAGTACTTC. This gives the protein CASSGRTGGTYEQYF. Based on the CDR3 plus reference TRBV7-8 and TRBJ2-7, the full variable domain is GAGVSQSPRYKVAKRGQDVALRCDPISGHVSLFWYQQALGQGPEFLTYFQNEAQLDKSGLPSDRFFAERPEGSVSTLKIQRTQQEDSAVYLCASSGRTGGTYEQYFGPGTRLTVT.

This clonotype was counted many times. The chain recombines TRBV6-2 or TRBV6-3 with TRBJ2-7, with no clear D. Germline loops: CDR1 MNHEY, CDR2 SVGEGT. This CDR3 is built from 17 residues. Trimming removed 6 bases at V and 1 base at J, with 22 bases between. The DNA for the CDR3 is TGTGCCAGCAGCCCCCGACGTAATATGTTGGAGTCCTACGAGCAGTACGTC. Translating gives CASSPRRNMLESYEQYV.

This clonotype was detected a few times. This rearrangement joins TRBV24-1 to TRBJ2-7, with a tentative D call TRBD2 (5 bases). Germline CDR1 KGHDR, CDR2 SFDVKD. The V and J ends lost 4 bases and 2 bases respectively, with 11 bases between them. The CDR3 has 14 amino acids. CDR3 DNA: TGTGCCACCAGTGACTCCGGGAAGCCCTACGAGCAGTACTTC. Its translation: CATSDSGKPYEQYF.

This clonotype was counted only a few times. This sequence joins TRBV20-1 and TRBJ2-1; tentatively, D is TRBD2 (5 bases). The CDR3 is 11 residues long. Germline V lookup: CDR1 DFQATT, CDR2 SNEGSKA (reference sequence). DNA for the CDR3: TGCACCCTCCGCGGGTACAATGAGCAGTTCTTC. This sequence encodes CTLRGYNEQFF.

This clonotype was seen a few times. V and J are TRBV11-2 and TRBJ2-1; no clear D gene. V dropped 11 bases and J dropped 0 bases, with 11 bases sitting between them. This CDR3 is 13 amino acids long. CDR1 is SGHAT, CDR2 FQNNGV, per germline. CDR3 in amino acids: CASGTRSYNEQFF. CDR3 nucleotides: TGTGCCTCCGGCACCCGCTCCTACAATGAGCAGTTCTTC.

This clonotype came up a few times. This rearrangement joins TRBV4-3 to TRBJ1-4; D gene unclear. Trimming pared 1 base from V and 7 bases from J, leaving 13 bases between. Germline CDR1 is LGHNA and CDR2 is YSLEER. CDR3 length: 15 amino acids. The CDR3 sequence: CASSQGRALGEKLFF. Written as DNA, the CDR3 is TGCGCCAGCAGCCAAGGGCGGGCCTTGGGTGAAAAACTGTTTTTT.

This clonotype occurred a few times. The genes are TRBV6-6 and TRBJ2-3, with 14 bases fitting TRBD2. The CDR3 loop spans 17 amino acids. Losses at the gene ends were 10 bases for V and 1 base for J; bases not matched to a gene: 10. CDR1 and CDR2 (germline): MNHNY, SVGAGI (reference sequence). The CDR3 DNA sequence: TGTGCCATCGGGACTAGCGGGGGCGTCGACGGCACAGATACGCAGTATTTT. It yields the protein CAIGTSGGVDGTDTQYF.

This rearrangement joins TRBV11-2 to TRBJ1-2; tentative D call: TRBD1 (5 bases). V lost 5 bases, J lost 5 bases, and 12 bases lay in between. In germline, CDR1 is SGHAT, CDR2 FQNNGV. CDR3 size: 13 residues. DNA for the CDR3: TGTGCCAGCAGCCCGGGGGAACAGTATGGCTACACCTTC. Its translation is CASSPGEQYGYTF.

V usage is TRBV7-9 and J usage is TRBJ2-3; D remains ambiguous. The germline CDR1 and CDR2 sequences are SEHNR and FQNEAQ (reference sequence). The V and J ends lost 6 bases and 0 bases respectively, with 10 bases between them. The CDR3 consists of 14 residues. CDR3 DNA: TGTGCCAGCAGTATGGATTCTAGCACAGATACGCAGTATTTT. Encoded protein: CASSMDSSTDTQYF.

The chain has TRBV12-3 or TRBV12-4 and TRBJ2-3; maybe TRBD2 (5 bases). The CDR3 extends over 12 amino acids. V lost 1 base and J lost 9, with 8 bases in between. As DNA, the CDR3 is TGTGCCAGCAGTTTAGAGGCTAGCACGCAGTATTTT. Amino acids: CASSLEASTQYF.

In its sample, this clonotype was seen a few times. The V and J genes are TRBV30 and TRBJ2-7; tentatively, D is TRBD1 or TRBD2 (7 bases each). Between the trimmed V and J ends, which lost 8 bases and 6 bases, there was a span of 20 bases. CDR1 and CDR2 (germline): GTSNPN, SVGIG (reference sequence). The CDR3 loop spans 13 amino acids. The CDR3 spells CAAGGGPGPEQYF. CDR3 DNA: TGTGCCGCAGGGGGGGGCCCGGGGCCCGAGCAGTACTTC.

This clonotype was found a few times. The chain couples TRBV2 to TRBJ2-7, with 7 bases identical to TRBD1. The ends lost 7 bases at V and 0 bases at J; junction bases unmatched: 9. Germline CDR1 and CDR2: SNHLY and FYNNEI. The CDR3 has 15 residues. The CDR3 protein is CASTYRTGTSYEQYV. CDR3 bases: TGTGCCAGCACGTATCGGACAGGAACCTCCTACGAGCAGTACGTC.

This clonotype showed up just a few times. V and J are TRBV6-1 and TRBJ1-5; TRBD1 is a possible D gene (6 bases). This CDR3 is built from 16 residues. V was cut by 6 bases and J by 6 bases, with 21 bases left in between. Germline CDR1 and CDR2: MNHNS and SASEGT. CDR3 coding DNA: TGTGCCAGCAGGCCTTCATCCGGGGGGGCGACTCAGCCCCAGCATTTT. It translates to CASRPSSGGATQPQHF.

The chain is built from TRBV7-2 and TRBJ1-5, with D perhaps TRBD1 (5 bases). CDR1 is SGHTA, CDR2 FQGNSA, per germline. This CDR3 comprises 16 residues. The germline V and J ends were trimmed by 4 bases and 2 bases, with 15 bases remaining between them. The CDR3 DNA follows: TGTGCCAGCAGCTCCCCTTTGGGGGAGGGCAATCAGCCCCAGCATTTT. As protein: CASSSPLGEGNQPQHF.

This clonotype was counted once. The chain couples TRBV4-1 to TRBJ2-5; D is unresolved. Deletions cut 3 bases from V and 2 bases from J, with 13 bases between. This CDR3 comprises 15 residues. Germline V gives CDR1 MGHRA, CDR2 YSYEKL. The CDR3 nucleotides read TGCGCCAGCAGCCACGCAACCGGCGGACAAGAGACCCAGTACTTC. Protein sequence: CASSHATGGQETQYF.

The chain has TRBV29-1 and TRBJ1-2, with TRBD1 identical over 7 bases. After removal of 3 bases from V and 6 bases from J, the junction contained 19 bases not matched to a gene. This CDR3 region has 17 residues. CDR1 SQVTM and CDR2 ANQGSEA come from the germline V gene. CDR3 amino acids: CSVDWAAGQGDLDGYTF. The CDR3 DNA reads TGCAGCGTTGATTGGGCCGCGGGGCAGGGGGACCTAGATGGCTACACCTTC.

The table lists this clonotype with a few counts. V and J are TRBV3-1 and TRBJ1-1; no definite D call. The CDR3 loop spans 12 amino acids. Germline V lookup: CDR1 LGHDT, CDR2 YNNKEL (reference sequence). V was shortened by 4 bases and J by 5 bases, with 8 bases between the two germline ends. CDR3 nucleotides: TGTGCCAGCAGCCGTAGTAGGACTGAAGCTTTCTTT. Translating it yields CASSRSRTEAFF.

To note about this clonotype: A read error may produce the germline difference seen at one junction end. The chain has TRBV4-2 and TRBJ2-1; 10 bases map to TRBD2. CDR1 is LGHNA and CDR2 is YNFKEQ in the germline V gene. CDR3 length: 13 residues. Written as DNA, the CDR3 is TGTGCCAGCAGCCAAGCCCTAGCGGGGGCCCCGGTCTTC. Translating gives CASSQALAGAPVF.

The table lists this clonotype with a few counts. The chain carries TRBV18 and TRBJ1-5; 9 bases fit TRBD1. There are 16 residues in the CDR3. CDR1 is KGHSH, CDR2 LQKENI, per germline. V lost 4 bases, J lost 0 bases, and 4 bases stayed unmatched. The CDR3 DNA sequence: TGTGCCAGCTCACTGGGACAGGGCGGTAGCAATCAGCCCCAGCATTTT. The encoded protein is CASSLGQGGSNQPQHF. The whole variable domain, remainder taken from reference TRBV18 and TRBJ1-5, is NAGVMQNPRHLVRRRGQEARLRCSPMKGHSHVYWYRQLPEEGLKFMVYLQKENIIDESGMPKERFSAEFPKEGPSILRIQQVVRGDSAAYFCASSLGQGGSNQPQHFGDGTRLSIL.

This clonotype has a handful of counts. The chain uses TRBV5-1 and TRBJ1-3; unclear D gene. The germline gives CDR1 SGHRS, CDR2 YFSETQ. With 3 bases removed from V and 3 bases from J, the gap between germline ends came to 13 bases. CDR3 length equals 15 residues. CDR3 in DNA: TGCGCCAGCAGCTATGACAATTCCGGTGGAAACACCATATATTTT. Translated, it gives CASSYDNSGGNTIYF.

This clonotype was seen more than once but under ten times. The genes are TRBV7-6 and TRBJ2-7; no firm D call. The germline V gene encodes CDR1 SGHVS and CDR2 FNYEAQ. The CDR3 is made up of 15 amino acids. Trimming cost V 2 bases and J 3 bases, with 14 bases left between them. This CDR3 is CASSLRAQTNYEQYF. The CDR3 DNA sequence: TGTGCCAGCAGCTTACGTGCACAGACAAACTACGAGCAGTACTTC.

This clonotype was seen a handful of times. The J gene is TRBJ2-2, the V gene TRBV14; 9 bases align to TRBD2. The germline CDR1 and CDR2 sequences are SGHDN and FVKESK. The CDR3 length is 14 residues. V lost 3 bases, J lost 9 bases, and 5 bases stayed unmatched. The CDR3 DNA reads as TGTGCCAGCAGCCAGGCGGGGGGGCGCCGGGAGCTGTTTTTT. Protein sequence: CASSQAGGRRELFF.

This clonotype was observed a few times. The chain uses TRBV6-5 and TRBJ2-7; possibly TRBD2 for D (5 bases). The germline CDR1 and CDR2 sequences are MNHEY and SVGAGI. The CDR3 is 19 amino acids. Between the trimmed V and J ends, which lost 6 bases and 2 bases, there was a span of 29 bases. CDR3 coding DNA: TGTGCCAGCAGCCTAGTTCGTGCCGCGTGGAGGAACGGCGCCTACGAGCAGTACGTC. This encodes CASSLVRAAWRNGAYEQYV.

The chain recombines TRBV19 with TRBJ1-5; possible D gene TRBD1, 5 bases. V gave up 10 bases and J gave up 0 bases, with 16 bases separating them. Germline loops: CDR1 LNHDA, CDR2 SQIVND (reference sequence). This CDR3 has 15 amino acids. The chain's CDR3 is CATKRGLHSNQPQHF. The CDR3 nucleotides are TGTGCCACTAAAAGGGGACTGCATAGCAATCAGCCCCAGCATTTT. Full variable domain (rest looked up from reference TRBV19 and TRBJ1-5): DGGITQSPKYLFRKEGQNVTLSCEQNLNHDAMYWYRQDPGQGLRLIYYSQIVNDFQKGDIAEGYSVSREKKESFPLTVTSAQKNPTAFYLCATKRGLHSNQPQHFGDGTRLSIL.

This chain links TRBV20-1 with TRBJ2-2, with unresolved D. The CDR3 is 14 amino acids. Trimming removed 1 base from V and 4 bases from J, with 10 bases in between. Looked up from germline, CDR1 is DFQATT and CDR2 is SNEGSKA (reference sequence). The CDR3 DNA follows: TGCAGTGCTAGAGGTTTTGGTCCCACCGGGGAGCTGTTTTTT. Its translation: CSARGFGPTGELFF.

The chain combines TRBV12-3 or TRBV12-4 with TRBJ2-1; D perhaps matches TRBD2 (5 bases). Between the trimmed V and J ends, which lost 6 bases and 4 bases, there was a span of 10 bases. The CDR3 is made up of 13 amino acids. CDR3 amino acids: CASSGDYYNEQFF. The DNA for the CDR3 is TGTGCCAGCAGCGGAGACTATTACAATGAGCAGTTCTTC.

This clonotype was seen only a few times. The chain couples TRBV28 to TRBJ2-7; TRBD1 matches at 7 bases. Germline CDR1 and CDR2: MDHEN and SYDVKM. The CDR3 has 14 amino acids. Trimming took 4 bases from V and 4 from J; bases not matched to a gene: 7. This CDR3 is CASSSDRVRYEQYV. The CDR3 bases are TGTGCCAGCAGTTCCGACAGGGTACGGTACGAGCAGTACGTC.

The table lists this clonotype with a few counts. The chain links TRBV18 to TRBJ1-5; no definite D call. CDR3 length equals 13 residues. V dropped 1 base and J dropped 1 base, with 2 bases sitting between them. Germline V gives CDR1 KGHSH, CDR2 LQKENI. Here the CDR3 DNA reads TGTGCCAGCTCACCACGGAGCAATCAGCCCCAGCATTTT. This sequence encodes CASSPRSNQPQHF. The complete variable domain, with remaining parts taken from reference TRBV18 and TRBJ1-5, reads NAGVMQNPRHLVRRRGQEARLRCSPMKGHSHVYWYRQLPEEGLKFMVYLQKENIIDESGMPKERFSAEFPKEGPSILRIQQVVRGDSAAYFCASSPRSNQPQHFGDGTRLSIL.

The chain employs TRBV28 and TRBJ2-5; 9 nucleotides match TRBD2. The CDR3 covers 15 residues. CDR1 and CDR2 (germline): MDHEN, SYDVKM. V was clipped by 6 bases and J by 0 bases; unmatched bases: 5. This CDR3 is CASRLLAGYQETQYF. Here the CDR3 DNA reads TGTGCCAGCAGGCTGCTAGCGGGGTACCAAGAGACCCAGTACTTC.